The present T cell receptor (beta chain) was sequenced within a study of T cell responses to AZD1222 COVID-19 vaccine. Second-dose timings of about 4 or about 12 weeks were pooled. J gave up 7 bases and V 4 bases, and 6 bases lay outside the gene matches. This CDR3 contains 12 residues. From germline, CDR1 is SQVTM and CDR2 ANQGSEA. Comment on this clone: Its target is unknown.

General study points: Vaccination with two AZD1222 doses was followed by a rise in Spike-specific TCR breadth and depth.

Produced via immunoSEQ multiplex PCR; TCRdb's table is partial and in-frame only. The sample records more than 90,000 clones, more than 85% being singletons. This sequence was found in an adult who received the AZD1222 COVID-19 vaccine. The chain recombines TRBV29-1 with TRBJ1-2; TRBD1 matches 7 bases. The source was peripheral blood, collected 28 days after the second AZD1222 dose. DNA for the CDR3: TGCAGCGTTGTGGAGACAGGGCTTGGCTACACCTTC. It codes for CSVVETGLGYTF.